The next 16 T cell receptor beta chains were all read from a single sample in a study of T-cell reconstitution after alpha-beta-depleted transplantation in children. Unique molecular identifiers were built into the TCRbeta library. Via MiXCR, TCRdb re-called the PCR reads, giving one row per CDR3 protein. Here the sample spans about 200,000 distinct CDR3 sequences, less than 15% being singletons. This specimen consisted of PBMCs from the stem cell graft donor, obtained from the stem cell graft. These receptor sequences come from a human donor who donated a stem cell graft to a child with acute lymphoblastic leukemia.

This clonotype was detected many times. This chain uses TRBV27 with TRBJ1-2; D is undetermined. CDR1 and CDR2 from the germline V gene are MNHEY and SMNVEV (reference sequence). CDR3 size: 16 residues. Trimming removed 5 bases from V and 8 bases from J, with 24 bases in between. CDR3 sequence: CASSPWVRGEDLGYTF. In DNA, the CDR3 is TGTGCCAGCAGTCCATGGGTCCGGGGAGAGGACTTAGGCTACACCTTC.

The chain couples TRBV18 to TRBJ1-5, with 7 bases that match TRBD1. The germline V gene encodes CDR1 KGHSH and CDR2 LQKENI. This CDR3 spans 15 amino acids. V lost 6 bases to trimming and J lost 0 bases; unmatched junction nucleotides: 5. CDR3 residues: CASSEQGYSNQPQHF. The DNA of the CDR3 is TGTGCCAGCTCGGAACAGGGGTATAGCAATCAGCCCCAGCATTTT.

This chain links TRBV27 with TRBJ2-3; D gene ambiguous. Germline V lookup: CDR1 MNHEY, CDR2 SMNVEV (reference sequence). Deletions cut 1 base from V and 3 bases from J, with 11 bases between. There are 15 residues in the CDR3. The CDR3 DNA sequence: TGTGCCAGCAGTTTATACCCCTCCCGGACAGATACGCAGTATTTT. Its protein product is CASSLYPSRTDTQYF.

This clonotype was detected ten times or more. The gene calls are TRBV12-3 or TRBV12-4 and TRBJ2-7, with D perhaps matching TRBD1 or TRBD2 (5 bases each). There are 12 residues in the CDR3. The germline V and J ends were trimmed by 5 bases and 8 bases, with 13 bases remaining between them. CDR3 coding DNA: TGTGCCAGCAGTACCTCCATGGGACAGCAGTACTTC. The encoded protein is CASSTSMGQQYF.

CDR3 sequence reads: CASSPSASGGTYEQYF. In DNA, the CDR3 is TGTGCCAGCAGTCCCTCAGCGTCGGGAGGCACCTACGAGCAGTACTTC. The chain joins TRBV27 to TRBJ2-7; TRBD2 agrees at 7 bases. Germline trimming cut 5 bases from V and 2 bases from J; bases unmatched to any gene: 12. Germline CDR1 and CDR2: MNHEY and SMNVEV (reference sequence). This CDR3 spans 16 amino acids.

The table lists this clonotype with a few counts. The chain has TRBV5-6 and TRBJ2-5; the D call may be TRBD1 or TRBD2 (5 bases each). This CDR3 region has 15 residues. Germline CDR1 is SGHDT and CDR2 is YYEEEE. Trimming shortened V by 4 bases and J by 3 bases, and 16 bases separated the two germline ends. The CDR3 here is CASSAPTGPEETQYF. The CDR3 DNA follows: TGTGCCAGCAGCGCCCCAACGGGGCCCGAAGAGACCCAGTACTTC.

This clonotype was observed a handful of times. V usage is TRBV29-1 and J usage is TRBJ1-5; 7 bases match TRBD1. Trimming at V came to 1 base and at J to 7 bases, leaving 4 bases not matched to a gene. Germline CDR1 is SQVTM and CDR2 is ANQGSEA. This CDR3 spans 13 amino acids. This CDR3 is CSVEVAGGQPQHF. As DNA, the CDR3 is TGCAGCGTTGAAGTGGCAGGGGGGCAGCCCCAGCATTTT.

The chain employs TRBV20-1 and TRBJ2-1; TRBD2 might be the D (7 bases). CDR3 length equals 15 residues. The germline gives CDR1 DFQATT, CDR2 SNEGSKA (reference sequence). Trimming stripped 6 bases from V and 2 bases from J, with 17 bases between. The CDR3 DNA sequence: TGCAGTGCCCAAGGGGGGGGCTTCACCTACAATGAGCAGTTCTTC. Its protein is CSAQGGGFTYNEQFF.

This clonotype has only a few counts. This chain uses TRBV20-1 with TRBJ1-5, with 10 bases aligning to TRBD1. Germline V lookup: CDR1 DFQATT, CDR2 SNEGSKA (reference sequence). J was trimmed by 2 bases and V by 3 bases; bases with no gene match: 19. The CDR3 covers 20 residues. Here the CDR3 DNA reads TGCAGTGCTAGTTCCCGTACGACAGGGGGCTTTAGACCCGGCAATCAGCCCCAGCATTTT. Its translation: CSASSRTTGGFRPGNQPQHF.

In regard to this clonotype: One base away lies a much larger clone, so this may be a sequencing read error. The chain recombines TRBV5-5 with TRBJ2-4; TRBD2 is a possible D gene (6 bases). Germline CDR1 is SGHKS and CDR2 is YYEKEE (reference sequence). This CDR3 spans 15 amino acids. The CDR3 nucleotides are TGTGCCAGCAGCCACGAGGAGGGCCTCGGAAACAGTCAGTACTTC. It translates to CASSHEEGLGNSQYF.

This clonotype has ten or more counts. J is TRBJ2-7 and V is TRBV29-1, with TRBD1 as a possible D gene (6 bases). V shed 3 bases and J shed 2 bases, with 17 bases lying between them. In germline, CDR1 is SQVTM, CDR2 ANQGSEA. The CDR3 loop spans 15 amino acids. CDR3 in amino acids: CSVEIPEGEPYEQYF. CDR3 nucleotide sequence: TGCAGCGTTGAGATACCCGAGGGGGAACCCTACGAGCAGTACTTC.

The CDR3 DNA follows: TGTGCCAGCAGCCCCCTGACGGGAGGGGCGAAGGGGCAGTTCTTC. Translation: CASSPLTGGAKGQFF. The chain has TRBV7-9 and TRBJ2-1; the match to TRBD2 covers 8 bases. The length of the CDR3 is 15 residues. With 5 bases clipped from V and 12 bases from J, the junction kept 15 bases outside the gene matches. Germline V gene lookup returns CDR1 SEHNR and CDR2 FQNEAQ (reference sequence).

There are many counts of this clonotype. V is TRBV29-1 and J is TRBJ2-7; either TRBD1 or TRBD2 may fit D (5 bases each). The V end lost 5 bases, the J end lost 1 base, and 12 bases lay between the germline ends. Germline V CDR1 and CDR2: SQVTM, ANQGSEA. The CDR3 spans 13 residues. The CDR3 is CSVRGRGSYEQYF. The DNA for the CDR3 is TGCAGCGTTCGGGGTAGGGGTTCCTACGAGCAGTACTTC.

In this sample, this clonotype turned up many times. V usage is TRBV18 and J usage is TRBJ2-5, with 10 bases lining up with TRBD1. The CDR3 runs to 17 residues. V lost 6 bases and J lost 2; bases outside the gene matches: 12. Germline V CDR1 and CDR2: KGHSH, LQKENI. CDR3 amino acids: CASSRSGQGSKQETQYF. DNA of the CDR3: TGTGCCAGCTCCCGCTCGGGACAGGGGTCGAAACAAGAGACCCAGTACTTC. Together with reference TRBV18 and TRBJ2-5, the CDR3 gives the full variable domain: NAGVMQNPRHLVRRRGQEARLRCSPMKGHSHVYWYRQLPEEGLKFMVYLQKENIIDESGMPKERFSAEFPKEGPSILRIQQVVRGDSAAYFCASSRSGQGSKQETQYFGPGTRLLVL.

This clonotype was seen at least ten times. The chain employs TRBV4-1 and TRBJ1-1; TRBD1 matches 9 bases. V shed 1 base, J shed 0 bases, and the junction held 6 bases outside the gene matches. The CDR3 is 17 residues long. Germline-derived CDR1 and CDR2 are MGHRA and YSYEKL. CDR3 nucleotide sequence: TGCGCCAGCAGCCAAGCTGAGACAGGGGGGGTGAACACTGAAGCTTTCTTT. Translation gives CASSQAETGGVNTEAFF.

This clonotype was recorded at least ten times. The genes are TRBV11-2 and TRBJ2-3; 16 bases are shared with TRBD2. V dropped 4 bases and J dropped 0; count of bases not matched to a gene: 4. The CDR3 is made up of 18 amino acids. In germline, CDR1 is SGHAT, CDR2 FQNNGV. CDR3 nucleotide sequence: TGTGCCAGCAGCTCGGGACTAGCGGGAGGGCCTAGCACAGATACGCAGTATTTT. Protein sequence: CASSSGLAGGPSTDTQYF.